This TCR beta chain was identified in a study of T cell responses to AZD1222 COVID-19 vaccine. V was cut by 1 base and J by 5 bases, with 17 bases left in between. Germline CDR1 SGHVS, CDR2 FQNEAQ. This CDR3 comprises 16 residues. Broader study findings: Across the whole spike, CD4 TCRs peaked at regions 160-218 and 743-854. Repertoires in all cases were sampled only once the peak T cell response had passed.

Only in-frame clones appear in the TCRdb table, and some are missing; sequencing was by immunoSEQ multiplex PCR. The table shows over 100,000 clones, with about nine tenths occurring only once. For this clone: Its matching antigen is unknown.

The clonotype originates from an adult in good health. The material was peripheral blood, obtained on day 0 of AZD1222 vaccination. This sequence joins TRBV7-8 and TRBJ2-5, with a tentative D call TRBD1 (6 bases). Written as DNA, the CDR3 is TGTGCCAGCAGCTTAGATACGGGACAAATAGGGGAGACCCAGTACTTC. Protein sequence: CASSLDTGQIGETQYF.